This T cell receptor (beta chain) appears in the sequencing data of a study of blood T cell repertoires in COVID-19. At the level of the study: Sources were T cells, B-cell-depleted T cells, or PBMCs; the material itself was cDNA or gDNA.

As processed by the authors: Estimated nucleated cell counts came from reference gene primer amplification. TCRdb's table, derived via immunoSEQ multiplex PCR, lists solely in-frame clones and lacks some. The D gene and trimming were derived from the DNA, and the V and J assignments and clone size from that table. The sample has 120,000 to 150,000 clones; around nine tenths are singletons. Individuals drawn from approximately 22 US areas were about 18 to 95 years old. This CDR3 is 14 amino acids long. Trimming cost V 2 bases and J 5 bases, with 13 bases left between them. Germline V gene lookup returns CDR1 KGHSH and CDR2 LQKENI.

The sequence was collected from a woman aged 25 to 39 with acute COVID-19. This chain connects TRBV18 to TRBJ2-7; D is perhaps TRBD2 (5 bases). Sequences were obtained from PBMCs or T cells enriched from blood (not recorded which). CDR3 residues: CASSPVRVGDEQYF. The CDR3 DNA reads as TGTGCCAGCTCACCAGTTCGTGTGGGAGACGAGCAGTACTTC.